The text below deals with one TCR beta chain. Its matching antigen is unknown. This sample is part of a study of OX40 agonist ivuxolimab in advanced cancers. About the research overall: Patient treatment consisted of intravenous ivuxolimab administration every 2 weeks at 0.01 to 10 mg/kg.

The V end was cut by 1 base, the J end by 7 bases, with 12 bases between. The CDR3 is 13 residues long. Germline CDR1 reads SGHRS; CDR2 reads YFSETQ. Patients who had autoimmune disease history or got systemic immunosuppression were left out. The investigators sampled blood at baseline, at cycle 4 day 1, and at cycle 7 day 1. Data came from immunoSEQ multiplex PCR; TCRdb stores just in-frame clones and leaves some out. The data contain 80,000 to 95,000 clones, under 95% of them singletons. General study results and limits: Doses of 0.1 to 3.0 mg/kg were accompanied by clonal expansion of CD4+ and CD8+ blood T cells by week 6.

Sequences were derived from CD4+ or CD8+ T cells sorted from blood, sampled in a trial of the OX40 agonist ivuxolimab. This TCR was sampled from an adult with an advanced solid tumor such as melanoma, head and neck, liver or kidney cancer. This rearrangement joins TRBV5-1 to TRBJ2-7; TRBD2 might be the D (6 bases). The CDR3 reads CASSLTGASEQYF. The CDR3 DNA is TGCGCCAGCAGCTTGACGGGAGCTTCTGAGCAGTACTTC.